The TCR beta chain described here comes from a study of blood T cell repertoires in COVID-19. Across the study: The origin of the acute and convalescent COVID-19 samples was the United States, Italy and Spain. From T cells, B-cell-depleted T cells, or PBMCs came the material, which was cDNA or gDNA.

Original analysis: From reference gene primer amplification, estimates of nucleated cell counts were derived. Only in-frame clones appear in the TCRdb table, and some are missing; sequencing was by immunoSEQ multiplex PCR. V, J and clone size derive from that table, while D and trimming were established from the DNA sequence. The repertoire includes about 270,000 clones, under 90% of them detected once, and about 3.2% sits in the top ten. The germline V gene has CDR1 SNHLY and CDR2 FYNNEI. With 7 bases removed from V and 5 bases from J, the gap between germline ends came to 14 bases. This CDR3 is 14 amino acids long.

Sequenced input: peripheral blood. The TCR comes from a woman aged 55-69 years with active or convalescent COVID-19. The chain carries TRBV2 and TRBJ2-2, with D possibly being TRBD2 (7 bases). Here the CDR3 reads CASTLGGGTGELFF. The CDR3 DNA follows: TGTGCCAGCACTCTAGGGGGGGGGACCGGGGAGCTGTTTTTT.